The present T cell receptor (beta chain) was sequenced within a study of beta chain features in type 1 diabetes. Study results and caveats: All four CD4+ subsets from Type 1 diabetes patients carried moderately but significantly shorter TCRB CDR3s.

A note on this clone: Its antigen is unknown.

V shed 5 bases and J shed 1 base, with 9 bases lying between them. The CDR3 contains 13 residues. Germline lookup yields CDR1 SEHNR and CDR2 FQNEAQ (reference sequence). Markers CD45RO/CCR7/CD25/CD127/CD95/CD27 served to sort CD4+ naive, central memory, regulatory and stem cell-like memory cells. cDNA synthesis used the whole RNA isolate, giving expressed TCRB sequences. An average of around 3.9 million reads was obtained for naive, central memory and regulatory T cell samples. Clones were sequenced by immunoSEQ multiplex PCR, and TCRdb holds only the in-frame ones, with some missing. The sample yields around 310,000 clones, roughly 11% seen once.

The TCR comes from a woman aged 25 to 39 in good health. The rearrangement uses TRBV7-9 and TRBJ2-7, with a possible D match to TRBD1 (6 bases). Sequences were obtained from naive CD4+ T cells from blood. CDR3 DNA sequence: TGTGCCAGCAGCAGGGACACGTCCTACGAGCAGTACTTC. It codes for CASSRDTSYEQYF.